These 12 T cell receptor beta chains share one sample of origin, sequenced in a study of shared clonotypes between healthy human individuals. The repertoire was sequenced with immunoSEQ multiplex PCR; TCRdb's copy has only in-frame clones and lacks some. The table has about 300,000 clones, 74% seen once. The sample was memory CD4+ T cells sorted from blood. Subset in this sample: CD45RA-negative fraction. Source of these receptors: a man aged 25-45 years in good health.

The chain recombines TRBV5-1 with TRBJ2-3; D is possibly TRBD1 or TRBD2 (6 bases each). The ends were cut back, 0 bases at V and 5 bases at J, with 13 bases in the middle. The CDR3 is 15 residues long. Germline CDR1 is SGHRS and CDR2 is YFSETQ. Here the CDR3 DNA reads TGCGCCAGCAGCTTGGGAGCCGAGGGGGGAGATACGCAGTATTTT. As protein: CASSLGAEGGDTQYF.

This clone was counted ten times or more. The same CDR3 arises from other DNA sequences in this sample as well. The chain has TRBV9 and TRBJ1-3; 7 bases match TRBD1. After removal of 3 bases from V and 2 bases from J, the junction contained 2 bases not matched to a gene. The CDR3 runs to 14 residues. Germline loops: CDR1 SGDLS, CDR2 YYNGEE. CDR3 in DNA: TGTGCCAGCAGCGCTGGGACAGCTGGAAACACCATATATTTT. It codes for CASSAGTAGNTIYF.

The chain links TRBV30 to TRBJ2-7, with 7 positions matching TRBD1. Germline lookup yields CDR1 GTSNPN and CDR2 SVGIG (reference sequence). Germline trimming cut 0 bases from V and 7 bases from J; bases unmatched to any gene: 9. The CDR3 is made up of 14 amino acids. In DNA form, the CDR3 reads TGTGCCTGGAGTGTACGGGGACAGCTAAATGAGCAGTACTTC. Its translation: CAWSVRGQLNEQYF.

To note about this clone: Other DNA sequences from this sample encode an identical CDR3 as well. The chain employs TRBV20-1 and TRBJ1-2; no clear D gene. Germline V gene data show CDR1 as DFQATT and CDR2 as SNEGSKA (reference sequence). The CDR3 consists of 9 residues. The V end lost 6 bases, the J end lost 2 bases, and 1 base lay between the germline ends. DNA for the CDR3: TGCAGTGCAAACTATGGCTACACCTTC. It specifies CSANYGYTF.

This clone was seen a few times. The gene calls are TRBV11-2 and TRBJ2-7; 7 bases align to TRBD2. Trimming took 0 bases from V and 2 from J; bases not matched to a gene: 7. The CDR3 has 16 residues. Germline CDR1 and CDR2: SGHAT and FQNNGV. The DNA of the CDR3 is TGTGCCAGCAGCTTAGAGACCGGGACTATAACCTACGAGCAGTACTTC. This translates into CASSLETGTITYEQYF.

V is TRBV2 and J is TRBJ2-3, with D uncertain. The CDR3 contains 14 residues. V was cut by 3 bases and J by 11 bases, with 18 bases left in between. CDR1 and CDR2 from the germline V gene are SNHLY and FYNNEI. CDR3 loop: CASSERLDVKLQYF. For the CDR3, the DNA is TGTGCCAGCAGTGAGAGGCTGGATGTCAAATTGCAGTATTTT.

The CDR3 loop is CATKQSGSAYEQYF. As DNA, the CDR3 is TGCGCCACCAAGCAATCGGGTAGCGCCTACGAGCAGTACTTC. The chain is built from TRBV5-1 and TRBJ2-7; perhaps TRBD2 as D (5 bases). Germline CDR1 SGHRS, CDR2 YFSETQ. Trimming stripped 9 bases from V and 2 bases from J, with 18 bases between. The CDR3 runs 14 residues.

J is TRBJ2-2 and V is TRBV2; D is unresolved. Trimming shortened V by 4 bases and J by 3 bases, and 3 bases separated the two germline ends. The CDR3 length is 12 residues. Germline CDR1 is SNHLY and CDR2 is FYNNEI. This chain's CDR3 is CASSGHTGELFF. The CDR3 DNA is TGTGCCAGCAGTGGACACACCGGGGAGCTGTTTTTT.

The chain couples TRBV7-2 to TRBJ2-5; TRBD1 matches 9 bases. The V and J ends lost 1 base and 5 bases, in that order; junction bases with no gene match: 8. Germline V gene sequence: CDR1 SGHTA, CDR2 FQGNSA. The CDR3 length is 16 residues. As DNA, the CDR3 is TGTGCCAGCAGCTTAGGGGAATCCGGGACAGGGGAGACCCAGTACTTC. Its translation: CASSLGESGTGETQYF.

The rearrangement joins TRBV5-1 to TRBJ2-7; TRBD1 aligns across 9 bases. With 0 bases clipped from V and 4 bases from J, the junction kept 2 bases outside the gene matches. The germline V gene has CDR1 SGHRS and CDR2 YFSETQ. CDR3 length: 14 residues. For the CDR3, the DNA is TGCGCCAGCAGCTTGGGGGACAGGGTGTACGAGCAGTACTTC. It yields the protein CASSLGDRVYEQYF.

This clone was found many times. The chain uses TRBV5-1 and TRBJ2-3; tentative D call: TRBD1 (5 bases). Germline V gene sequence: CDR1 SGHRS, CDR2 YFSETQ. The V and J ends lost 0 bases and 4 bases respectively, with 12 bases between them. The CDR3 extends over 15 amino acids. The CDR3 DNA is TGCGCCAGCAGCTTGGAGCTTCAGGGCGCAGATACGCAGTATTTT. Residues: CASSLELQGADTQYF.

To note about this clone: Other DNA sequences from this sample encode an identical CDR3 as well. The CDR3 bases are TGTGCCAGCAGCTTGGTCGGACTAGGCCAAGAGACCCAGTACTTC. Its translation is CASSLVGLGQETQYF. The rearrangement joins TRBV5-6 to TRBJ2-5; TRBD2 matches 7 bases. Germline V gives CDR1 SGHDT, CDR2 YYEEEE. The CDR3 totals 15 residues. V was clipped by 0 bases and J by 1 base; unmatched bases: 3.